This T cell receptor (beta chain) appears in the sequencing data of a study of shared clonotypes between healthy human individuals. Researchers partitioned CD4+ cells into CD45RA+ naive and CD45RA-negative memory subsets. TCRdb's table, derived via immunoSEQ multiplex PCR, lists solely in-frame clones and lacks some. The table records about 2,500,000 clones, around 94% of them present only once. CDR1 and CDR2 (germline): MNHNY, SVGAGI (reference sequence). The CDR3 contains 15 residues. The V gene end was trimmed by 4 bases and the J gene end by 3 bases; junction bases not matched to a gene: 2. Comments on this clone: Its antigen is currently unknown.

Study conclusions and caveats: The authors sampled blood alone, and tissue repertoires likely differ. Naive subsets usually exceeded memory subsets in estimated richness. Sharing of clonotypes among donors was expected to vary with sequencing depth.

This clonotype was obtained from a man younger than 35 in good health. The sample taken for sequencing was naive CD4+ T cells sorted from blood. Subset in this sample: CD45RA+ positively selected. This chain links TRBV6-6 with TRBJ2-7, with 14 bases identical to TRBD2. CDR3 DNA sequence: TGTGCCAGCAGTTTCGGGACTAGCGGGGGCTACGAGCAGTACTTC. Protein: CASSFGTSGGYEQYF.